This T cell receptor (beta chain) comes out of a study of blood T cell repertoires in COVID-19. Study details: Italy, Spain and the United States were the sources of the convalescent and acute COVID-19 samples. From T cells, B-cell-depleted T cells, or PBMCs came the material, which was cDNA or gDNA.

The CDR3 length is 16 residues. V shed 6 bases, J shed 1 base, and the junction held 4 bases outside the gene matches. The germline V gene encodes CDR1 SNHLY and CDR2 FYNNEI. As originally analysed: Scientists estimated how many nucleated cells there were by amplifying reference gene primers. Method: immunoSEQ multiplex PCR; TCRdb's copy keeps in-frame clones and lacks some. V, J and clone size derive from that table, while D and trimming were established from the DNA sequence. The sample comprises over 130,000 clones, around 73% of which are singletons, and approximately 9% rests with the top ten. The sequence derives from a woman aged 45-59 years with active or convalescent COVID-19. Sequenced sample: peripheral blood. V is TRBV2 and J is TRBJ2-5, with 14 bases matching TRBD2. CDR3 residues: CASRGTSGSPQETQYF. The CDR3, as DNA: TGTGCCAGCAGGGGGACTAGCGGGAGCCCCCAAGAGACCCAGTACTTC.